A selection of T cell receptor beta chains follows, all from one sample in a study of chemoradiotherapy in HPV16-positive cancers. The assay was immunoSEQ multiplex PCR, and TCRdb's table has in-frame clones only and misses some. The sample shows roughly 11,000 clones, roughly 78% of them seen only once. The specimen was collected from a patient who underwent chemoradiotherapy. The source of these receptors is a human donor with HPV-associated anogenital cancer. The CDR3 runs from the conserved cysteine through the conserved F or W. D genes are given only for firm matches. Clone sizes are given selectively: once, few, many, or a class where the clone is expanded.

J gene: TRBJ2-3; V gene: TRBV19; clone size: .; D gene: .; CDR3 DNA: TGTGCCAGTAGCCCTCGGGGGCTACCCACAGATACGCAGTATTTT; CDR3 protein: CASSPRGLPTDTQYF
J gene: TRBJ2-1; V gene: TRBV7-3; clone size: .; D gene: TRBD2; CDR3 DNA: TGTGCCAGCAGCCAAACGGGACTACCAAACAATGAGCAGTTCTTC; CDR3 protein: CASSQTGLPNNEQFF
J gene: TRBJ1-1; V gene: TRBV4-1; clone size: .; D gene: .; CDR3 DNA: TGCGCCAGCAGCCTCCCGACAGTGAACACTGAAGCTTTCTTT; CDR3 protein: CASSLPTVNTEAFF
J gene: TRBJ1-5; V gene: TRBV4-3; clone size: .; D gene: .; CDR3 DNA: TGCGCCAGCAGCCGAAGTAGGGGGAACAATCAGCCCCAGCATTTT; CDR3 protein: CASSRSRGNNQPQHF
J gene: TRBJ1-1; V gene: TRBV10-3; clone size: .; D gene: .; CDR3 DNA: TGTGCCATCAGTGAGTCTCTGAACACTGAAGCTTTCTTT; CDR3 protein: CAISESLNTEAFF
J gene: TRBJ1-1; V gene: TRBV11-2; clone size: .; D gene: .; CDR3 DNA: TGTGCCAGCAGCCTCTTCCAGGGGAAGAGCACTGAAGCTTTCTTT; CDR3 protein: CASSLFQGKSTEAFF
J gene: TRBJ2-1; V gene: TRBV19; clone size: .; D gene: TRBD2; CDR3 DNA: TGTGCCAGTAGTACTGATAGGAGCGGGAAGCAGTTCTTC; CDR3 protein: CASSTDRSGKQFF
J gene: TRBJ1-1; V gene: TRBV6-5; clone size: .; D gene: .; CDR3 DNA: TGTGCCAGCAGGAAATACAGGGACAACACTGAAGCTTTCTTT; CDR3 protein: CASRKYRDNTEAFF
J gene: TRBJ1-2; V gene: TRBV9; clone size: .; D gene: TRBD1; CDR3 DNA: TGTGCCAGCGGGACAGGGCGGGACGGCTACACCTTC; CDR3 protein: CASGTGRDGYTF
J gene: TRBJ2-1; V gene: TRBV7-6; clone size: .; D gene: .; CDR3 DNA: TGTGCCAGCAGCTCCCGGGGGAGCCGGGGAGTTGAGCAGTTCTTC; CDR3 protein: CASSSRGSRGVEQFF
J gene: TRBJ1-6; V gene: TRBV6-5; clone size: few; D gene: .; CDR3 DNA: TGTGCCAGCAGTTACTCGTCCGGGTATGGGCATTCACCCCTCCACTTT; CDR3 protein: CASSYSSGYGHSPLHF
J gene: TRBJ1-2; V gene: TRBV7-2; clone size: .; D gene: .; CDR3 DNA: TGTGCCAGCAGCCCAGGGGAGGGAAACTATGGCTACACCTTC; CDR3 protein: CASSPGEGNYGYTF
J gene: TRBJ1-2; V gene: TRBV6-5; clone size: .; D gene: .; CDR3 DNA: TGTGCCAGCACCAAAAAACGGGCCCAGCCCTATGGCTACACCTTC; CDR3 protein: CASTKKRAQPYGYTF
J gene: TRBJ1-4; V gene: TRBV21-1; clone size: few; D gene: .; CDR3 DNA: TGTGCCAGCAGCAACCCCCAGGGAGATGAAAAACTGTTTTTT; CDR3 protein: CASSNPQGDEKLFF
J gene: TRBJ1-6; V gene: TRBV28; clone size: few; D gene: .; CDR3 DNA: TGTGCCAGCAGTTTAGGGGCCAGGTCAAATTCACCCCTCCACTTT; CDR3 protein: CASSLGARSNSPLHF
J gene: TRBJ2-1; V gene: TRBV7-6; clone size: few; D gene: TRBD2; CDR3 DNA: TGTGCCAGCAGCTCGGGGGGGTCATACAATGAGCAGTTCTTC; CDR3 protein: CASSSGGSYNEQFF